The T cell receptor beta chain described here comes from a study of neurological immune-mediated disorders. Each CDR3 protein is one row after TCRdb ran MiXCR on the 5' RACE reads. This table holds 55,000 to 80,000 distinct CDR3 sequences, around 5.2% found once. Source material was 2 million unsorted PBMCs, stored at -80 °C in RNAlater. Germline loops: CDR1 SQVTM, CDR2 ANQGSEA. Trimming shortened V by 4 bases and J by 1 base, and 10 bases separated the two germline ends. There are 13 residues in the CDR3. There are many counts of this clonotype. The origin of this receptor is a woman aged 45-59 years with multiple sclerosis. Sequenced sample: PBMCs. This chain uses TRBV29-1 with TRBJ1-1; no clear D gene. The CDR3 loop reads CSVGKAENTEAFF. CDR3 bases: TGCAGCGTTGGTAAGGCAGAGAACACTGAAGCTTTCTTT.